These 6 T cell receptor beta chains originate from one sample sequenced in a study of cytomegalovirus exposure and HLA in healthy donors. It was with 60 Vbeta and 13 Jbeta primers that the PCR ran. Here immunoSEQ multiplex PCR was the method, and the copy in TCRdb shows in-frame clones only, minus some. The profile shows about 140,000 clones, over 70% of them singletons. The source material was PBMCs. All receptors come from a man aged 25 to 40 in good health and CMV-seronegative.

This chain connects TRBV6-1 to TRBJ1-4; 10 nucleotides align to TRBD1. The CDR3 contains 15 residues. Germline V CDR1 and CDR2: MNHNS, SASEGT. Losses at the gene ends were 4 bases for V and 1 base for J; bases not matched to a gene: 0. CDR3 sequence reads: CASSGTGGTNEKLFF. In DNA, the CDR3 is TGTGCCAGCAGTGGGACAGGGGGAACTAATGAAAAACTGTTTTTT.

V and J are TRBV5-1 and TRBJ2-3, with a weak D call TRBD2 (5 bases). CDR1 SGHRS and CDR2 YFSETQ come from the germline V gene. Deletions cut 4 bases from V and 3 bases from J, with 6 bases between. CDR3 size: 12 residues. The CDR3 nucleotides are TGCGCCAGCAGCACGGGGACAGATACGCAGTATTTT. Protein: CASSTGTDTQYF.

This clone was counted a single time. V is TRBV25-1 and J is TRBJ2-1, with TRBD1 matching over 9 bases. Germline V lookup: CDR1 MGHDK, CDR2 SYGVNS. This CDR3 has 14 amino acids. V lost 3 bases and J lost 8; bases outside the gene matches: 5. CDR3 sequence: CASSDPGQGHEQFF. The CDR3 DNA reads TGTGCCAGCAGTGACCCGGGACAGGGTCATGAGCAGTTCTTC.

The chain links TRBV6-1 to TRBJ1-1; 11 bases agree with TRBD1. Germline V gene lookup returns CDR1 MNHNS and CDR2 SASEGT. The CDR3 length is 14 residues. V shed 6 bases and J 5 bases; nucleotides not matched to a gene: 5. Here the CDR3 reads CASRDRGLWTEAFF. The CDR3, as DNA: TGTGCCAGCAGGGACAGGGGGCTTTGGACTGAAGCTTTCTTT.

CDR3 region: CASSLSETQYF. DNA for the CDR3: TGTGCCAGCAGCTTAAGCGAGACCCAGTACTTC. The chain recombines TRBV7-2 with TRBJ2-5; D gene ambiguous. CDR3 length: 11 residues. CDR1 and CDR2 from the germline V gene are SGHTA and FQGNSA. V dropped 2 bases and J dropped 5 bases, with 3 bases sitting between them.

This chain joins TRBV30 and TRBJ1-4; D uncertain. This CDR3 spans 15 amino acids. The germline V and J ends were trimmed by 0 bases and 7 bases, with 15 bases remaining between them. Germline CDR1 GTSNPN, CDR2 SVGIG (reference sequence). CDR3 loop: CAWSVGGGPVEKLFF. The CDR3, as DNA: TGTGCCTGGAGTGTAGGAGGAGGGCCGGTTGAAAAACTGTTTTTT.